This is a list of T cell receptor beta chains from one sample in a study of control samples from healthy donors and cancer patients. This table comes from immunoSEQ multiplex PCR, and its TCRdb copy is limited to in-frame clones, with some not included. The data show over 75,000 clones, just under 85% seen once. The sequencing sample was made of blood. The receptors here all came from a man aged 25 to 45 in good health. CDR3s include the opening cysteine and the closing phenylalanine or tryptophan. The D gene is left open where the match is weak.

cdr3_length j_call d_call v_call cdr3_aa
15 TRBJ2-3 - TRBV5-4 CASSLGVGGTDTQYF
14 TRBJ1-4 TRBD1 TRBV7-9 CASSMGQGNEKLFF
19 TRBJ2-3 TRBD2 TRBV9 CASSVGLAGGQWVADTQYF
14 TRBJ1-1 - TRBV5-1 CASIPTPGNTEAFF
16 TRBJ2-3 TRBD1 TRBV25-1 CASTGQDKPSTDTQYF
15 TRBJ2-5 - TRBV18 CASSPNRVNQETQYF
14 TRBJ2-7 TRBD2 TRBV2 CASRISRGAYEQYF
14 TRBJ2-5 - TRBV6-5 CASRGGGGKETQYF
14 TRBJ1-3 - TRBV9 CASSVEMLGNTIYF
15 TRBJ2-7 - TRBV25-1 CASSGKTGWFGEQYF
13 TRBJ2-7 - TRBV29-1 CSARQGSGGEQYF
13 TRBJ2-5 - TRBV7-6 CASSLGVGETQYF
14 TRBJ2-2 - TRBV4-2 CASSQGIGPGELFF
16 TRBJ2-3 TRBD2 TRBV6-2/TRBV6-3 CASSYLARGEPDTQYF
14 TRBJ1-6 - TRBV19 CASRYTPYNSPLHF
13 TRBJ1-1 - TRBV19 CATNVATSPEAFF
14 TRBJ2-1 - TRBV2 CASSDRGRYNEQFF
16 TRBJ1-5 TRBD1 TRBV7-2 CASSPGDRVGNQPQHF
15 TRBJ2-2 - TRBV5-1 CASSWRSERTGELFF
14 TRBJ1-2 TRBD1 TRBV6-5 CASSYSAGGGGYTF
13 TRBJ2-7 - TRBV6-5 CASSRSDSYEQYF
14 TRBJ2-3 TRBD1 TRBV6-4 CATGQGGDTDTQYF
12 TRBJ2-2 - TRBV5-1 CASIENTGELFF
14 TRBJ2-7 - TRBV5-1 CASSLVGSSYEQYF
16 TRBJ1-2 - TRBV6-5 CASSYGPEDSIYGYTF
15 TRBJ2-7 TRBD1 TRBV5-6 CASSLGGQGLDEQYF
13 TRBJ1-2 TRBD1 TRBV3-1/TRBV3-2 CASSRTGGYGYTF
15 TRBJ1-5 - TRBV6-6 CASSYREGSSQPQHF
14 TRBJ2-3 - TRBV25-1 CASSDRSSTDTQYF